What follows are 18 T cell receptor beta chains derived from one specimen sequenced in a study of OX40 agonist ivuxolimab in advanced cancers. TCRdb's copy holds only in-frame clones and misses some; the assay was immunoSEQ multiplex PCR. The sample includes more than 65,000 clones, around 90% of them seen just once. Specimen: CD4+ or CD8+ T cells sorted from blood, collected in a trial of the OX40 agonist ivuxolimab. Receptors were obtained from an adult with an advanced solid tumor such as melanoma, head and neck, liver or kidney cancer.

The genes are TRBV30 and TRBJ1-5, with D possibly matching TRBD1 (5 bases). The CDR3 sequence is 13 residues long. V was cut by 2 bases and J by 7 bases, with 12 bases left in between. Germline V gene sequence: CDR1 GTSNPN, CDR2 SVGIG (reference sequence). Here the CDR3 reads CAWSPGGAQPQHF. The CDR3 region has the DNA TGTGCCTGGAGTCCCGGCGGGGCCCAGCCCCAGCATTTT. The variable domain in full, with the rest retrieved from reference TRBV30 and TRBJ1-5, is SQTIHQWPATLVQPVGSPLSLECTVEGTSNPNLYWYRQAAGRGLQLLFYSVGIGQISSEVPQNLSASRPQDRQFILSSKKLLLSDSGFYLCAWSPGGAQPQHFGDGTRLSIL.

The CDR3 coding sequence is TGTGCCAGCAGCTTGTACTACGAGCAGTACTTC. Translated: CASSLYYEQYF. The chain combines TRBV7-2 with TRBJ2-7; D is unclear. The CDR3 sequence is 11 residues long. Trimming took off 3 bases at V and 3 bases at J, with 3 bases between the two ends. Germline CDR1 reads SGHTA; CDR2 reads FQGNSA.

The CDR3 loop is CSVEVSYEQYF. DNA of the CDR3: TGCAGCGTTGAGGTATCCTACGAGCAGTACTTC. The V and J genes are TRBV29-1 and TRBJ2-7; unclear D gene. Trimming took off 3 bases at V and 1 base at J, with 4 bases between the two ends. This CDR3 has 11 residues. Germline CDR1 is SQVTM and CDR2 is ANQGSEA.

CDR3 protein: CAISPGTALDTQYF. CDR3 coding DNA: TGTGCCATCAGCCCCGGGACAGCCCTAGATACGCAGTATTTT. The V call is TRBV10-3, the J call TRBJ2-3, with TRBD1 matching 7 bases. The length of the CDR3 is 14 residues. The germline V gene has CDR1 ENHRY and CDR2 SYGVKD. V gave up 6 bases and J gave up 5 bases; unmatched junction bases: 8.

The J gene is TRBJ2-1, the V gene TRBV27; 8 nucleotides line up with TRBD2. The V and J ends lost 3 bases and 7 bases, in that order; junction bases with no gene match: 11. The length of the CDR3 is 16 residues. Germline values: CDR1 MNHEY, CDR2 SMNVEV (reference sequence). The CDR3 DNA follows: TGTGCCAGCAGTTTGCCGGGAGGGCCTATGGGAAATGAGCAGTTCTTC. Protein: CASSLPGGPMGNEQFF.

The chain recombines TRBV21-1 with TRBJ2-1; TRBD1 is the table's D call and was not checked against the DNA. TRBV21-1 is a pseudogene. This CDR3 comprises 12 residues. The CDR3 DNA reads as TGTGCCAGCAGCAAACAGGGCAATGAGCAGTTCTTC. Its translation: CASSKQGNEQFF.

V usage is TRBV23-1 and J usage is TRBJ2-7, with D perhaps matching TRBD1 (6 bases). TRBV23-1 has ORF status, its function being uncertain. The V end lost 2 bases, the J end lost 2 bases, and 7 bases lay between the germline ends. CDR3 length: 13 residues. The CDR3 sequence: CASSQDRTYEQYF. DNA for the CDR3: TGCGCCAGCAGTCAAGACAGGACCTACGAGCAGTACTTC.

The V call is TRBV19, the J call TRBJ2-7, with 7 bases lining up with TRBD2. This CDR3 has 15 amino acids. CDR1 is LNHDA and CDR2 is SQIVND in the germline V gene (reference sequence). V shed 10 bases and J 1 base; nucleotides not matched to a gene: 13. The CDR3 loop is CATLHRVAGSYEQYF. As DNA, the CDR3 is TGTGCCACCCTCCATCGGGTAGCGGGTTCCTACGAGCAGTACTTC. The variable domain in full, completed from reference TRBV19 and TRBJ2-7, reads DGGITQSPKYLFRKEGQNVTLSCEQNLNHDAMYWYRQDPGQGLRLIYYSQIVNDFQKGDIAEGYSVSREKKESFPLTVTSAQKNPTAFYLCATLHRVAGSYEQYFGPGTRLTVT.

The chain combines TRBV5-1 with TRBJ1-2; no clear D. Trimming removed 0 bases at V and 7 bases at J, with 16 bases between. The CDR3 sequence is 15 residues long. Germline-derived CDR1 and CDR2 are SGHRS and YFSETQ. CDR3 amino acids: CASSLGRGAPSGYTF. CDR3 nucleotide sequence: TGCGCCAGCAGCTTGGGAAGAGGTGCCCCAAGTGGCTACACCTTC.

DNA of the CDR3: TGTGCCAGCAACCGGGAGGGGAGAAACACTGAAGCTTTCTTT. This translates into CASNREGRNTEAFF. The chain employs TRBV9 and TRBJ1-1; a possible D gene is TRBD1 (5 bases). Germline V CDR1 and CDR2: SGDLS, YYNGEE. The ends were cut back, 6 bases at V and 2 bases at J, with 14 bases in the middle. The CDR3 length is 14 residues.

J is TRBJ2-5 and V is TRBV19; D is perhaps TRBD2 (6 bases). This CDR3 comprises 14 residues. Trimming cost V 5 bases and J 6 bases, with 16 bases left between them. The germline CDR1 and CDR2 sequences are LNHDA and SQIVND (reference sequence). CDR3 coding DNA: TGTGCCAGTAGTCCTCAGGCGGGGATAAAGACCCAGTACTTC. It specifies CASSPQAGIKTQYF.

This rearrangement joins TRBV18 to TRBJ1-2; no clear D gene. Germline V gene lookup returns CDR1 KGHSH and CDR2 LQKENI. The CDR3 loop spans 13 amino acids. Trimming stripped 6 bases from V and 3 bases from J, with 11 bases between. The CDR3 here is CASSPGRDYGYTF. The DNA for the CDR3 is TGTGCCAGCTCCCCTGGGAGGGACTATGGCTACACCTTC.

Remarks on this clone: Other DNA sequences from this sample encode an identical CDR3 as well. The gene calls are TRBV5-1 and TRBJ2-5; D remains ambiguous. The CDR3 length is 14 residues. V lost 0 bases and J lost 0, with 6 bases in between. The germline V gene has CDR1 SGHRS and CDR2 YFSETQ. The DNA for the CDR3 is TGCGCCAGCAGCTTGGTTAGCCACCAAGAGACCCAGTACTTC. This encodes CASSLVSHQETQYF.

The V and J genes are TRBV7-2 and TRBJ2-7, with TRBD1 as a possible D gene (6 bases). The length of the CDR3 is 13 residues. Deletions cut 3 bases from V and 6 bases from J, with 12 bases between. Germline V gene data show CDR1 as SGHTA and CDR2 as FQGNSA. The CDR3 here is CASSLRTVGEQYF. The CDR3, as DNA: TGTGCCAGCAGCTTGCGGACAGTTGGCGAGCAGTACTTC.

The chain couples TRBV6-1 to TRBJ1-1, with a possible D match to TRBD1 (5 bases). Looked up from germline, CDR1 is MNHNS and CDR2 is SASEGT. This CDR3 region has 13 residues. V was clipped by 7 bases and J by 4 bases, with 13 bases between them. The CDR3 here is CASTEGPGTEAFF. The DNA for the CDR3 is TGTGCCAGCACCGAGGGGCCGGGCACTGAAGCTTTCTTT.

V gene TRBV6-5 combines with J gene TRBJ1-1; D possibly corresponds to TRBD1 (5 bases). The CDR3 is 16 residues long. CDR1 MNHEY and CDR2 SVGAGI come from the germline V gene. Between the trimmed V and J ends, which lost 1 base and 1 base, there was a span of 13 bases. Here the CDR3 reads CASSYFQGLGNTEAFF. CDR3 nucleotide sequence: TGTGCCAGCAGTTACTTCCAGGGATTGGGGAACACTGAAGCTTTCTTT.

V and J are TRBV10-3 and TRBJ2-1; D may match TRBD1 or TRBD2 (5 bases each). The V end was cut by 6 bases, the J end by 0 bases, with 18 bases between. Germline V gene lookup returns CDR1 ENHRY and CDR2 SYGVKD. This CDR3 is built from 17 residues. The CDR3 sequence: CAISENPKGSSYNEQFF. Written as DNA, the CDR3 is TGTGCCATCAGCGAAAACCCAAAGGGGAGCTCCTACAATGAGCAGTTCTTC.

The V gene is TRBV5-4, the J gene TRBJ2-5; 13 bases match TRBD2. The CDR3 is 17 amino acids. V lost 0 bases, J lost 5 bases, and 7 bases stayed unmatched. The germline V gene has CDR1 SGHNT and CDR2 YYREEE (reference sequence). The CDR3 region has the DNA TGTGCCAGCAGCTTGGACGGGACTAGCGGGATCCGGGAGACCCAGTACTTC. Translating it yields CASSLDGTSGIRETQYF.